A selection of T cell receptor beta chains follows, all from one sample in a study of identical twins. Each CDR3 protein gets one entry after TCRdb re-called the 5' RACE reads with MiXCR. This table holds 400,000 to 650,000 distinct CDR3 sequences, roughly 21% found once. The same sample was also used in a study of T cells expressing NK-cell markers.

Sequenced: CD4+ T cells sorted from blood. These receptors were collected from a woman under 30 in good health. Both conserved end residues are part of each CDR3. The D gene is left open where the match is weak. Not every row has a clone size; where given, it reads once, few, many or a size class.

NA	TRBV4-3	few	TRBJ2-3	TGCGCCAGCAGCCAAGAGAGTAGCGTAGAAGCAGATACGCAGTATTTT	CASSQESSVEADTQYF
NA	TRBV7-3	NA	TRBJ2-1	TGTGCCAGCAGCTTAACGCCCAGGAATGAGCAGTTCTTC	CASSLTPRNEQFF
TRBD1	TRBV20-1	NA	TRBJ1-1	TGCAGTGCTAGGGGACAGGGGGCACGGAACACTGAAGCTTTCTTT	CSARGQGARNTEAFF
NA	TRBV6-5	NA	TRBJ2-5	TGTGCCAGCAGTTATAATAGCGTGTGGGGGCCAGGGACCCAGTACTTC	CASSYNSVWGPGTQYF
NA	TRBV5-1	NA	TRBJ2-3	TGCGCCAGCAGCTTGGTATACGGGTCCACAGATACGCAGTATTTT	CASSLVYGSTDTQYF
NA	TRBV6-5	NA	TRBJ2-7	TGTGCCAGCAGTTACTCGATAAACGGTCCCTACGAGCAGTACTTC	CASSYSINGPYEQYF
NA	TRBV5-1	NA	TRBJ2-3	TGCGCCAGCAGCGGGGGGCTCCCTCGGGATACGCAGTATTTT	CASSGGLPRDTQYF
NA	TRBV12-3/TRBV12-4	few	TRBJ1-5	TGTGCCAGCAGTTTAGGCAGCTTCAATCAGCCCCAGCATTTT	CASSLGSFNQPQHF
TRBD1	TRBV27	few	TRBJ2-4	TGTGCCAGCAGTCGACCGGGACAGGGGTTGAACTTC	CASSRPGQGLNF
NA	TRBV20-1	NA	TRBJ2-5	TGCAGTGCTCGGAACAAGGTGACCCAGTACTTC	CSARNKVTQYF
NA	TRBV29-1	NA	TRBJ2-7	TGCAGCGTCTCAAATACAGGAACCGAGCAGTACTTC	CSVSNTGTEQYF
NA	TRBV20-1	many	TRBJ2-3	TGCAGTGCGGGCCTGGCAGATACGCAGTATTTT	CSAGLADTQYF